The 30 T cell receptor beta chains reported below all come from one sample, sequenced in a study of T cells in Graves' hyperthyroidism and ophthalmopathy. Researchers took RNA transcripts and amplified the TCR beta CDR3 regions from them. HTBI primers were the set used in a first-round RT-PCR of the TCR CDR3. A single record per CDR3 protein comes from TCRdb applying MiXCR to the multiplex PCR reads. The data hold 300,000 or so distinct CDR3 sequences, with 16% observed a single time. The sequenced sample was blood. Receptors originate from a man aged 25 to 45 with Graves' hyperthyroidism.

This clonotype was found many times. The chain links TRBV11-3 to TRBJ2-5, with 8 bases lining up with TRBD2. This CDR3 spans 16 amino acids. From germline, CDR1 is SGHNT and CDR2 YENEEA. With 5 bases clipped from V and 6 bases from J, the junction kept 14 bases outside the gene matches. The CDR3 DNA sequence: TGTGCCAGCAGCGCCCTAGAGCGGGAGTACGGGAAGACCCAGTACTTC. Protein sequence: CASSALEREYGKTQYF.

This clonotype was counted many times. The J gene is TRBJ2-3, the V gene TRBV20-1; weak D call: TRBD2 (7 bases). The CDR3 contains 15 residues. V lost 6 bases and J 5 bases, leaving 21 bases between the germline ends. CDR1 and CDR2 (germline): DFQATT, SNEGSKA (reference sequence). The CDR3 loop reads CSAVRGGGGKDTQYF. The CDR3 DNA reads as TGCAGTGCCGTAAGAGGGGGGGGAGGGAAAGATACGCAGTATTTT.

This clonotype was recorded a few times. J is TRBJ1-1 and V is TRBV29-1; D is undetermined. The CDR3 contains 10 residues. Germline lookup yields CDR1 SQVTM and CDR2 ANQGSEA. V was cut by 7 bases and J by 8 bases, with 11 bases left in between. CDR3 in amino acids: CSGENLEAFF. Written as DNA, the CDR3 is TGCAGCGGGGAAAACCTAGAAGCTTTCTTT.

This clonotype was detected a few times. The V gene is TRBV5-1, the J gene TRBJ2-3; D might be TRBD2 (5 bases). Germline V gene data show CDR1 as SGHRS and CDR2 as YFSETQ. The CDR3 covers 15 residues. Trimming left V 5 bases short and J 2 bases short, with 15 bases between. The CDR3 loop is CASSLAHPPTDTQYF. The CDR3 DNA reads TGCGCCAGCAGTCTAGCCCACCCCCCCACAGATACGCAGTATTTT. The complete variable domain, with remaining parts taken from reference TRBV5-1 and TRBJ2-3, reads KAGVTQTPRYLIKTRGQQVTLSCSPISGHRSVSWYQQTPGQGLQFLFEYFSETQRNKGNFPGRFSGRQFSNSRSEMNVSTLELGDSALYLCASSLAHPPTDTQYFGPGTRLTVL.

This rearrangement joins TRBV12-3 or TRBV12-4 to TRBJ2-6; no firm D call. V lost 1 base and J 0 bases, leaving 4 bases between the germline ends. The CDR3 consists of 15 residues. CDR3 residues: CASSLGDSGANVLTF. DNA of the CDR3: TGTGCCAGCAGTTTAGGTGACTCTGGGGCCAACGTCCTGACTTTC.

The V call is TRBV28, the J call TRBJ2-1, with TRBD1 matching 7 bases. Germline V gene data show CDR1 as MDHEN and CDR2 as SYDVKM. This CDR3 spans 18 amino acids. V was clipped by 4 bases and J by 3 bases; unmatched bases: 15. CDR3 region: CASSSRTGDSMYYNEQFF. The CDR3 DNA reads TGTGCCAGCAGTTCAAGAACTGGGGACAGCATGTACTACAATGAGCAGTTCTTC.

This clonotype was detected many times. The chain recombines TRBV2 with TRBJ2-2, with a tentative D call TRBD2 (6 bases). The CDR3 runs to 12 residues. V was cut by 4 bases and J by 6 bases, with 6 bases left in between. Germline V gives CDR1 SNHLY, CDR2 FYNNEI. For the CDR3, the DNA is TGTGCCAGCAGTGGGGGGGCCGGGGAGCTGTTTTTT. Its translation: CASSGGAGELFF.

The sample holds a few counts of this clonotype. The J gene is TRBJ2-7, the V gene TRBV7-9; D remains unclear. Germline lookup yields CDR1 SEHNR and CDR2 FQNEAQ (reference sequence). The CDR3 length is 13 residues. Trimming took 5 bases from V and 9 from J, leaving 17 bases between them. The CDR3 bases are TGTGCCAGCAGCCCAATCGGCTCCCTCGGGCAGTACTTC. Its protein product is CASSPIGSLGQYF.

The table lists this clonotype with a few counts. This rearrangement joins TRBV5-1 to TRBJ1-5; the match to TRBD1 covers 9 bases. J gave up 3 bases and V 4 bases, and 8 bases lay outside the gene matches. CDR1 is SGHRS, CDR2 YFSETQ, per germline. The CDR3 length is 16 residues. CDR3 loop: CASSMRGDRDNQPQHF. The CDR3 DNA follows: TGCGCCAGCAGCATGCGGGGGGACAGGGACAATCAGCCCCAGCATTTT.

This clonotype was detected ten times or more. The V gene is TRBV20-1, the J gene TRBJ2-7; maybe TRBD2 (6 bases). The CDR3 length is 13 residues. CDR1 is DFQATT, CDR2 SNEGSKA, per germline (reference sequence). Trimming shortened V by 3 bases and J by 4 bases, and 13 bases separated the two germline ends. The CDR3 region is CSASGGMGYEQYF. Written as DNA, the CDR3 is TGCAGTGCTAGTGGCGGGATGGGTTACGAGCAGTACTTC.

This clonotype was observed a few times. The genes are TRBV12-3 or TRBV12-4 and TRBJ2-7; D may be TRBD1 (6 bases). The V end lost 8 bases, the J end lost 7 bases, and 15 bases lay between the germline ends. CDR3 length equals 12 residues. CDR3 nucleotides: TGTGCCAGCGCTGGGGGCCCGAGGGAGCAGTACTTC. It is translated as CASAGGPREQYF.

This clonotype was observed a few times. The chain has TRBV7-9 and TRBJ2-2, with 7 bases aligning to TRBD1. The V and J ends lost 6 bases and 1 base, in that order; junction bases with no gene match: 5. Per germline, CDR1 SEHNR and CDR2 FQNEAQ (reference sequence). The CDR3 contains 15 residues. Here the CDR3 DNA reads TGTGCCAGCAGGCCCCCAGGGGGGAACACCGGGGAGCTGTTTTTT. Protein sequence: CASRPPGGNTGELFF.

In its sample, this clonotype was seen many times. V is TRBV20-1 and J is TRBJ2-5, with D perhaps TRBD1 or TRBD2 (5 bases each). The CDR3 runs 15 residues. From germline, CDR1 is DFQATT and CDR2 SNEGSKA (reference sequence). V lost 2 bases to trimming and J lost 1 base, with 14 bases between them. The CDR3 loop is CSARSPGRLQETQYF. The CDR3 bases are TGCAGTGCTAGATCCCCGGGACGCCTCCAAGAGACCCAGTACTTC.

In its sample, this clonotype was seen a few times. The chain employs TRBV18 and TRBJ2-7; maybe TRBD2 (5 bases). Germline CDR1 is KGHSH and CDR2 is LQKENI. CDR3 length equals 13 residues. The V and J ends lost 4 bases and 6 bases respectively, with 13 bases between them. In DNA, the CDR3 is TGTGCCAGCTCACTGGACTTCGGTCGCGAGCAGTACTTC. This gives the protein CASSLDFGREQYF. The full variable domain, in which reference TRBV18 and TRBJ2-7 provide the parts outside the CDR3, is NAGVMQNPRHLVRRRGQEARLRCSPMKGHSHVYWYRQLPEEGLKFMVYLQKENIIDESGMPKERFSAEFPKEGPSILRIQQVVRGDSAAYFCASSLDFGREQYFGPGTRLTVT.

There are many counts of this clonotype. This rearrangement joins TRBV11-3 to TRBJ2-1, with 13 bases that match TRBD2. Germline trimming cut 1 base from V and 9 bases from J; bases unmatched to any gene: 6. Germline CDR1 and CDR2: SGHNT and YENEEA. CDR3 length: 16 residues. The CDR3 DNA sequence: TGTGCCAGCAGCTTAGGGACTAGCGGGGGATTTAGTGAGCAGTTCTTC. It encodes CASSLGTSGGFSEQFF.

The chain has TRBV24-1 and TRBJ2-2; D is unresolved. The CDR3 has 14 residues. Trimming removed 1 base at V and 1 base at J, with 3 bases between. Germline V gene data show CDR1 as KGHDR and CDR2 as SFDVKD. The CDR3 region has the DNA TGTGCCACCAGTGATTTTCGGAACACCGGGGAGCTGTTTTTT. Translated: CATSDFRNTGELFF.

This clonotype was counted many times. The chain carries TRBV29-1 and TRBJ2-5; the D is unclear. The germline CDR1 and CDR2 sequences are SQVTM and ANQGSEA. The CDR3 has 10 amino acids. V lost 4 bases and J 5 bases, leaving 5 bases between the germline ends. The CDR3 nucleotides read TGCAGCGTTGCACGTGAGACCCAGTACTTC. This sequence encodes CSVARETQYF.

This clonotype was seen a few times. V gene TRBV4-1 combines with J gene TRBJ2-1; tentatively, D is TRBD1 (5 bases). The CDR3 runs 12 residues. V lost 4 bases and J 9 bases, leaving 10 bases between the germline ends. CDR1 is MGHRA and CDR2 is YSYEKL in the germline V gene. DNA of the CDR3: TGCGCCAGCAGCCCGACAGCAACTGAGCAGTTCTTC. It encodes CASSPTATEQFF.

The chain couples TRBV6-1 to TRBJ1-4; D gene ambiguous. Trimming stripped 6 bases from V and 10 bases from J, with 18 bases between. The germline V gene has CDR1 MNHNS and CDR2 SASEGT. The CDR3 is 14 amino acids. CDR3 region: CASRRIRLEGKLFF. CDR3 nucleotides: TGTGCCAGCAGACGGATCCGGCTAGAAGGAAAACTGTTTTTT.

This clonotype was picked up many times. The rearrangement links TRBV4-1 to TRBJ2-7; TRBD2 might be the D (6 bases). The V and J ends lost 3 bases and 7 bases respectively, with 22 bases between them. The CDR3 runs 16 residues. Per germline, CDR1 MGHRA and CDR2 YSYEKL. For the CDR3, the DNA is TGCGCCAGCAGCCATCTTGGAGGGGCTGATCCCCGGGAGCAGTACTTC. It translates to CASSHLGGADPREQYF.

The rearrangement uses TRBV5-6 and TRBJ2-2; no reliable D call. The ends were cut back, 3 bases at V and 0 bases at J, with 6 bases in the middle. The CDR3 spans 14 residues. Germline CDR1 reads SGHDT; CDR2 reads YYEEEE. CDR3 protein: CASSYSTNTGELFF. The CDR3, as DNA: TGTGCCAGCAGCTATTCCACGAACACCGGGGAGCTGTTTTTT.

This clonotype has a count of ten or more. V gene TRBV7-9 combines with J gene TRBJ2-7; TRBD2 matches at 10 bases. The J segment lost 4 bases and the V segment lost 2 bases, leaving 5 bases of the junction unmatched. Germline CDR1 reads SEHNR; CDR2 reads FQNEAQ (reference sequence). The CDR3 runs to 15 residues. The DNA for the CDR3 is TGTGCCAGCAGCTTAATAGCGGGAGGAGGGTACGAGCAGTACTTC. The encoded protein is CASSLIAGGGYEQYF.

This clonotype was observed many times. The gene calls are TRBV7-3 and TRBJ2-5; 7 positions agree with TRBD1. The germline gives CDR1 SGHTA, CDR2 FQGTGA. CDR3 length equals 15 residues. Losses at the gene ends were 5 bases for V and 1 base for J; bases not matched to a gene: 7. CDR3: CASSAQPGGQETQYF. DNA of the CDR3: TGTGCCAGCAGCGCCCAGCCAGGGGGCCAAGAGACCCAGTACTTC.

This clonotype was picked up many times. The chain links TRBV28 to TRBJ2-5; D is ambiguous. V lost 7 bases to trimming and J lost 5 bases, with 8 bases between them. CDR1 and CDR2 from the germline V gene are MDHEN and SYDVKM. CDR3 length equals 11 residues. CDR3 nucleotide sequence: TGTGCCAGCACTCACGCTGAGACCCAGTACTTC. It encodes CASTHAETQYF.

This clonotype has a count of ten or more. The chain combines TRBV27 with TRBJ2-3; 11 positions match TRBD2. The CDR3 is 17 amino acids. V gave up 7 bases and J gave up 5 bases; unmatched junction bases: 14. Germline CDR1 and CDR2: MNHEY and SMNVEV (reference sequence). CDR3 sequence reads: CASIREGLADAGDTQYF. DNA of the CDR3: TGTGCCAGCATCAGGGAGGGACTAGCGGATGCTGGAGATACGCAGTATTTT.

This clonotype has more than one count but fewer than ten. J is TRBJ1-6 and V is TRBV18, with a weak D call TRBD1 (5 bases). Germline CDR1 and CDR2: KGHSH and LQKENI. Between the trimmed V and J ends, which lost 2 bases and 5 bases, there was a span of 13 bases. The CDR3 totals 16 residues. CDR3 in amino acids: CASSPLMGPNNSPLHF. CDR3 DNA: TGTGCCAGCTCACCATTAATGGGGCCAAATAATTCACCCCTCCACTTT.

This clonotype was picked up a small number of times. This chain links TRBV4-1 with TRBJ2-7; D remains ambiguous. Germline V gives CDR1 MGHRA, CDR2 YSYEKL. V lost 0 bases and J 4 bases, leaving 22 bases between the germline ends. The length of the CDR3 is 18 residues. The CDR3 DNA is TGCGCCAGCAGCCAAGACATCGGCTACCCCGAGAAACCTTACGAGCAGTACTTC. Translated, it gives CASSQDIGYPEKPYEQYF.

This chain links TRBV28 with TRBJ2-2; TRBD2 is a possible D gene (6 bases). V shed 6 bases and J shed 8 bases, with 16 bases lying between them. CDR3 length: 14 residues. Germline loops: CDR1 MDHEN, CDR2 SYDVKM. CDR3: CASSLLAGKGELFF. For the CDR3, the DNA is TGTGCCAGCAGCCTACTGGCGGGGAAGGGGGAGCTGTTTTTT.

This clonotype was picked up a small number of times. The J gene is TRBJ2-2, the V gene TRBV28; tentative D call: TRBD1 (6 bases). CDR1 and CDR2 from the germline V gene are MDHEN and SYDVKM. CDR3 length: 14 residues. The ends were cut back, 7 bases at V and 0 bases at J, with 9 bases in the middle. CDR3 region: CASTGAANTGELFF. In nucleotides, the CDR3 is TGTGCCAGCACAGGGGCCGCGAACACCGGGGAGCTGTTTTTT. Full variable domain (rest looked up from reference TRBV28 and TRBJ2-2): DVKVTQSSRYLVKRTGEKVFLECVQDMDHENMFWYRQDPGLGLRLIYFSYDVKMKEKGDIPEGYSVSREKKERFSLILESASTNQTSMYLCASTGAANTGELFFGEGSRLTVL.

This clonotype was counted at least ten times. The chain links TRBV2 to TRBJ2-7, with D hard to call. V was clipped by 9 bases and J by 6 bases, with 15 bases between them. The CDR3 totals 12 residues. From germline, CDR1 is SNHLY and CDR2 FYNNEI. The CDR3 DNA reads TGTGCCAGTTCGATGACCCGCGCCGAGCAGTACTTC. It specifies CASSMTRAEQYF.